This TCR beta chain stems from a study of OX40 agonist ivuxolimab in advanced cancers. Method: immunoSEQ multiplex PCR; TCRdb's copy keeps in-frame clones and lacks some. The sample has 50,000 to 65,000 clones, 85% to 90% seen once. Germline CDR1 MGHRA, CDR2 YSYEKL. This CDR3 region has 14 residues. The V and J ends lost 1 base and 8 bases respectively, with 14 bases between them. The chain combines TRBV4-1 with TRBJ1-2, with D unresolved. Source: CD4+ or CD8+ T cells sorted from blood, taken in a trial of the OX40 agonist ivuxolimab. The receptor was isolated from an adult with an advanced solid tumor such as melanoma, head and neck, liver or kidney cancer. CDR3 in amino acids: CASSQGSGVGGYTF. The CDR3 nucleotides are TGCGCCAGCAGCCAAGGATCAGGCGTCGGGGGCTACACCTTC.